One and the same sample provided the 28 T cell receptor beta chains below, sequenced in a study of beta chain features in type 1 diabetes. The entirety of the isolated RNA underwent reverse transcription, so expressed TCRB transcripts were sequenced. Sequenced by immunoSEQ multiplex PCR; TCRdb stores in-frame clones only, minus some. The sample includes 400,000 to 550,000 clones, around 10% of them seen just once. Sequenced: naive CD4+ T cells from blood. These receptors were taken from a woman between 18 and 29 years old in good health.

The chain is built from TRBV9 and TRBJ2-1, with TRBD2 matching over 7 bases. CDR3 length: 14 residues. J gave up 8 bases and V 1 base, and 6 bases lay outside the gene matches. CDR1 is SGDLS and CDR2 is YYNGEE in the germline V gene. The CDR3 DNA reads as TGTGCCAGCAGCGTACAACTAGCGTCAGATGAGCAGTTCTTC. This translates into CASSVQLASDEQFF.

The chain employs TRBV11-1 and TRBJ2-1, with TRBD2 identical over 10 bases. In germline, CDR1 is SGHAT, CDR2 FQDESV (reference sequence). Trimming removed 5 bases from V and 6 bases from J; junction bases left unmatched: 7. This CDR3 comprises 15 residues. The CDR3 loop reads CASSLLAGVSNEQFF. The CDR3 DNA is TGTGCCAGCAGCCTCCTAGCGGGAGTTAGCAATGAGCAGTTCTTC.

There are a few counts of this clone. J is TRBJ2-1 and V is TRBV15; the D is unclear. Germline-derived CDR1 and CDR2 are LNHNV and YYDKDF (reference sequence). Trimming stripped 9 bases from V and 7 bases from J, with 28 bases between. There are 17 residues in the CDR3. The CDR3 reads CATGQRLSEPPGNEQFF. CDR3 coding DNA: TGTGCCACGGGCCAGCGTCTTTCGGAACCGCCTGGTAATGAGCAGTTCTTC.

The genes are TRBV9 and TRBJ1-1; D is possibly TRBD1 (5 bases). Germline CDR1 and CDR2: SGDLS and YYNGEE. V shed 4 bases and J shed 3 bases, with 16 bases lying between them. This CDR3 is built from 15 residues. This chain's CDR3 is CASSPREGSDTEAFF. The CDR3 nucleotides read TGTGCCAGCAGCCCCCGGGAGGGGAGTGACACTGAAGCTTTCTTT.

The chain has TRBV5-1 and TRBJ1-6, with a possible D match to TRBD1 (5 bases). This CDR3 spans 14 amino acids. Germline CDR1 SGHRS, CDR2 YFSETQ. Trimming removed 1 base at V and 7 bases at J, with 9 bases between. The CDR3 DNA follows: TGCGCCAGCAGCTTGATACAGGCGAATTCACCCCTCCACTTT. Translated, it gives CASSLIQANSPLHF.

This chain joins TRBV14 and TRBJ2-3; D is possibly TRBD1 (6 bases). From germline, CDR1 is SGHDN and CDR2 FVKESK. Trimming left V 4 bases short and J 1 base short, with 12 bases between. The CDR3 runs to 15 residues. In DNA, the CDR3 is TGTGCCAGCAGCCTTCGGGCAGGGGGCACAGATACGCAGTATTTT. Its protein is CASSLRAGGTDTQYF.

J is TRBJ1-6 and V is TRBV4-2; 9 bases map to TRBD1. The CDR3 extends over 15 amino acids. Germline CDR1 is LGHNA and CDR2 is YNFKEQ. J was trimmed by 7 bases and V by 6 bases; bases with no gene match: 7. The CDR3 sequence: CASSLPGTGNSPLHF. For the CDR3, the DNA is TGTGCCAGCAGTTTACCCGGGACAGGGAATTCACCCCTCCACTTT.

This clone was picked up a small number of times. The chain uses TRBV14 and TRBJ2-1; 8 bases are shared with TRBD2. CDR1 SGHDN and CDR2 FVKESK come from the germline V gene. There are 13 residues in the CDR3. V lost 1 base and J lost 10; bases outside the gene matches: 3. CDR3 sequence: CASSQVVAGEQFF. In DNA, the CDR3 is TGTGCCAGCAGCCAAGTGGTAGCGGGAGAGCAGTTCTTC.

CDR3 bases: TGTGCCAGACCAAAAAGCTCCTACGAGCAGTACTTC. Its protein is CARPKSSYEQYF. The chain uses TRBV27 and TRBJ2-7; D call uncertain. Trimming left V 9 bases short and J 0 bases short, with 9 bases between. Per germline, CDR1 MNHEY and CDR2 SMNVEV (reference sequence). The CDR3 runs to 12 residues.

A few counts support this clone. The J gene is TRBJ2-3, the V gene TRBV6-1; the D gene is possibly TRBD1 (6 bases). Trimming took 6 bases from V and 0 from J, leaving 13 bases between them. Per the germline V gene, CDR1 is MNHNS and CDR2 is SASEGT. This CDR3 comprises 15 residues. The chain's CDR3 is CASSVDSRSTDTQYF. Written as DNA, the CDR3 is TGTGCCAGCAGCGTGGACAGCCGAAGCACAGATACGCAGTATTTT.

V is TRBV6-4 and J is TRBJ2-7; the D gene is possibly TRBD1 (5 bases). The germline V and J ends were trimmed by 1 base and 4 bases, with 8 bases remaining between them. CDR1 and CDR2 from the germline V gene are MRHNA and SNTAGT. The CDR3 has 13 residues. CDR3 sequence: CASSDWTKYEQYV. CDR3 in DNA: TGTGCCAGCAGTGACTGGACAAAGTACGAGCAGTACGTC.

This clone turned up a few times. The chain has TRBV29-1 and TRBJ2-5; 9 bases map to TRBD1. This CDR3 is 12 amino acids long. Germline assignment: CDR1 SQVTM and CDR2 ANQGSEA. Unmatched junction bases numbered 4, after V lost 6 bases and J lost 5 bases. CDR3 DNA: TGCAGCGTGGACAGGGGTCATGAGACCCAGTACTTC. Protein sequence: CSVDRGHETQYF.

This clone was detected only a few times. The CDR3 DNA sequence: TGTGCCAGCAGCAGAGACAGGGTATTGACCAAAAACATTCAGTACTTC. It is translated as CASSRDRVLTKNIQYF. V usage is TRBV11-2 and J usage is TRBJ2-4; 7 bases agree with TRBD1. The V segment lost 5 bases and the J segment 2 bases; nucleotides outside the gene matches: 9. CDR1 and CDR2 (germline): SGHAT, FQNNGV. This CDR3 contains 16 residues.

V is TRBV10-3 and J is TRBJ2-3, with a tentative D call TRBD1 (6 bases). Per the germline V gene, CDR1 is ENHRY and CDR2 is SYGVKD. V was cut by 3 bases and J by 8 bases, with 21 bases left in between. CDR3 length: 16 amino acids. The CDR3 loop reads CAISEIIGQIAGTQYF. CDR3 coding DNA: TGTGCCATCAGTGAAATCATTGGACAGATTGCGGGTACGCAGTATTTT.

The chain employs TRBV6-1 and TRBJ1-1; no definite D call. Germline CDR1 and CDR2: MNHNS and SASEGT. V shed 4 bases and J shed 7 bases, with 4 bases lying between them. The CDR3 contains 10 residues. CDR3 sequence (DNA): TGTGCCAGCAGTGCAGGTGAAGCTTTCTTT. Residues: CASSAGEAFF.

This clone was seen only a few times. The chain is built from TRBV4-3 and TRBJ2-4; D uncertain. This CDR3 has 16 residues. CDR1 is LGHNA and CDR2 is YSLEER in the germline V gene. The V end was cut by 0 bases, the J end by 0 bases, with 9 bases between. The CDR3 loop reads CASSQDIRLAKNIQYF. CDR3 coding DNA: TGCGCCAGCAGCCAAGATATCCGGCTAGCCAAAAACATTCAGTACTTC.

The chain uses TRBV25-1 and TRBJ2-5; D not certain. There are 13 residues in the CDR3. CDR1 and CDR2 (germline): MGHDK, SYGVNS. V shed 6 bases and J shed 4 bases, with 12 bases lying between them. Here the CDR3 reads CASRRSLGETQYF. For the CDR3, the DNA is TGTGCCAGCAGGCGATCTCTCGGAGAGACCCAGTACTTC.

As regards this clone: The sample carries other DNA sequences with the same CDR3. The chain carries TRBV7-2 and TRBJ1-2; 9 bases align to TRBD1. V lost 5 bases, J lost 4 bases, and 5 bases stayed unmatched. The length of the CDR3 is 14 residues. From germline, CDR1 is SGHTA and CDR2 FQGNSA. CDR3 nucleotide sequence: TGTGCCAGCAGCCCGTCGACAGGGGGCTATGGCTACACCTTC. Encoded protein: CASSPSTGGYGYTF. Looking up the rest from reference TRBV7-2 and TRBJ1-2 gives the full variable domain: GAGVSQSPSNKVTEKGKDVELRCDPISGHTALYWYRQSLGQGLEFLIYFQGNSAPDKSGLPSDRFSAERTGGSVSTLTIQRTQQEDSAVYLCASSPSTGGYGYTFGSGTRLTVV.

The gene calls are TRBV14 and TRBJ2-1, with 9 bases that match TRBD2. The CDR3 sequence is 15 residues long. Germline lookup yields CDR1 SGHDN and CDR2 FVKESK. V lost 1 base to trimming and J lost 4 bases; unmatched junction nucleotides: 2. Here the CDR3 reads CASSQASGIYNEQFF. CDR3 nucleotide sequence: TGTGCCAGCAGCCAAGCTAGCGGGATTTACAATGAGCAGTTCTTC.

DNA for the CDR3: TGTGCCAGCAGTTTAGTTACAGGCACAGATACGCAGTATTTT. It yields the protein CASSLVTGTDTQYF. The chain employs TRBV27 and TRBJ2-3; no reliable D call. This CDR3 has 14 residues. Trimming pared 2 bases from V and 1 base from J, leaving 7 bases between. In germline, CDR1 is MNHEY, CDR2 SMNVEV (reference sequence).

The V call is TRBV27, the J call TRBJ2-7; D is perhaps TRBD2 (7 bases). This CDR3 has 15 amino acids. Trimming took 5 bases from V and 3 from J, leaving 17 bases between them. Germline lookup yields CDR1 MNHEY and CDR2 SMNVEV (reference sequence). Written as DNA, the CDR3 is TGTGCCAGCAGTCCAGGCGGGGGCCGGGGCTACGAGCAGTACTTC. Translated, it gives CASSPGGGRGYEQYF.

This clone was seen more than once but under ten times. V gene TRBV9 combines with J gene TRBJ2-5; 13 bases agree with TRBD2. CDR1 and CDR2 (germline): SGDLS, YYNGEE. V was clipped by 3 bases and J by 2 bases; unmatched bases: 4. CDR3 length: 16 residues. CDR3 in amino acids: CASSGTSGGRQETQYF. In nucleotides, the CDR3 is TGTGCCAGCAGCGGGACTAGCGGGGGCCGACAAGAGACCCAGTACTTC.

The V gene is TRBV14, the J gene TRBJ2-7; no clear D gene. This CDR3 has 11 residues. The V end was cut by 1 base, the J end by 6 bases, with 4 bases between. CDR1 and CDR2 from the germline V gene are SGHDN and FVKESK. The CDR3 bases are TGTGCCAGCAGCCAAGGGGGCGAGCAGTACGTC. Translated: CASSQGGEQYV.

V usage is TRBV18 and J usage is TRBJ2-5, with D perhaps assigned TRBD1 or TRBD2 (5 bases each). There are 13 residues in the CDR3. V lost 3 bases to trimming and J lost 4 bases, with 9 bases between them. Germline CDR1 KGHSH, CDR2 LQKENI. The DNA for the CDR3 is TGTGCCAGCTCACCTCAGAGGGGAGAGACCCAGTACTTC. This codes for CASSPQRGETQYF.

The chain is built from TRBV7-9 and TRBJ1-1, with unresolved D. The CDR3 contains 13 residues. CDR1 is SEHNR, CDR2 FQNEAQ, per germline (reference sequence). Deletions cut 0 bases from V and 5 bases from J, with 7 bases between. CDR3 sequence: CASSLASGTEAFF. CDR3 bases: TGTGCCAGCAGCTTAGCTTCTGGAACTGAAGCTTTCTTT.

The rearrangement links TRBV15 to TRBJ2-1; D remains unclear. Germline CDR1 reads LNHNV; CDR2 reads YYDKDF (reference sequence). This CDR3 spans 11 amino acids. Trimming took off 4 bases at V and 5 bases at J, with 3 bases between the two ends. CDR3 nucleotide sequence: TGTGCCACCAGCACCGACAATGAGCAGTTCTTC. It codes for CATSTDNEQFF.

The CDR3 DNA sequence: TGTGCCAGCAGCCTCCTAGCGGGGGCATCCTACGAGCAGTACGTC. This translates into CASSLLAGASYEQYV. This chain joins TRBV5-6 and TRBJ2-7; 10 nucleotides line up with TRBD2. The CDR3 totals 15 residues. Germline CDR1 reads SGHDT; CDR2 reads YYEEEE. The trim removed 4 bases at V and 1 base at J, leaving 5 bases unmatched.

CDR3: CASSLLGQLPRYEQYF. In DNA form, the CDR3 reads TGTGCCAGCAGCTTGTTGGGACAGCTCCCTCGTTACGAGCAGTACTTC. The rearrangement links TRBV7-2 to TRBJ2-7, with 7 bases aligning to TRBD1. The trim removed 3 bases at V and 4 bases at J, leaving 12 bases unmatched. This CDR3 region has 16 residues. Germline V gene data show CDR1 as SGHTA and CDR2 as FQGNSA.